This T cell receptor beta chain was captured by sequencing in a study of long-term antiretroviral therapy in people with HIV. This clone was observed a handful of times. With survey level as its setting, the immunoSEQ assay was v3.0. The assay was immunoSEQ multiplex PCR, and TCRdb's table has in-frame clones only and misses some. The sample consists of tens of thousands of clones, more than 80% of them appearing once. This sequence was found in a woman aged 35 to 49 with HIV. This sample comprised unsorted PBMCs, obtained 7.6 years after starting antiretroviral therapy.

The CDR3 sequence: CAWKGDRGNYGYTF. As DNA, the CDR3 is TGTGCCTGGAAAGGGGACAGGGGGAACTATGGCTACACCTTC. The chain couples TRBV30 to TRBJ1-2; 11 bases agree with TRBD1. In germline, CDR1 is GTSNPN, CDR2 SVGIG (reference sequence). This CDR3 has 14 amino acids. After removal of 4 bases from V and 2 bases from J, the junction contained 3 bases not matched to a gene.